These T cell receptor beta chains were read from a single sample in a study of blood T cell repertoires in COVID-19. Sequencing used immunoSEQ multiplex PCR; TCRdb keeps in-frame clones, though not all of them. The table records tens of thousands of clones, roughly 87% of them present only once. Source material: peripheral blood. The source of these receptors is a human donor in a cohort sampled during active COVID-19. Both conserved end residues are part of each CDR3. Each record gives: clone size, D gene, V gene, J gene, CDR3 DNA, CDR3 protein. D genes are given only for firm matches. Rows may omit the clone size; those that give it use once, few, many or a size class.

clone size: -
D gene: TRBD2
V gene: TRBV5-1
J gene: TRBJ2-1
CDR3 DNA: TGCGCCAGCAGCTTGGCCGGGCGGGAGGGGCAGTTCTTC
CDR3 protein: CASSLAGREGQFF

clone size: -
D gene: -
V gene: TRBV5-4
J gene: TRBJ2-5
CDR3 DNA: TGTGCCAGCAGCTTGGCCGTCGCAGACCAAGAGACCCAGTACTTC
CDR3 protein: CASSLAVADQETQYF

clone size: -
D gene: -
V gene: TRBV9
J gene: TRBJ1-1
CDR3 DNA: TGTGCCAGCAGCGTAGATGCGCTGCTGAACACTGAAGCTTTCTTT
CDR3 protein: CASSVDALLNTEAFF

clone size: -
D gene: TRBD1
V gene: TRBV18
J gene: TRBJ2-7
CDR3 DNA: TGTGCCAGCACCCCGAGACAGGGCTGGGGTTCCTACGAGCAGTACTTC
CDR3 protein: CASTPRQGWGSYEQYF

clone size: once
D gene: -
V gene: TRBV3-1/TRBV3-2
J gene: TRBJ2-2
CDR3 DNA: TGTGCCAGCAGCCCCGGGATCCTGACCGCCGGGGAGCTGTTTTTT
CDR3 protein: CASSPGILTAGELFF

clone size: -
D gene: TRBD1
V gene: TRBV7-6
J gene: TRBJ2-1
CDR3 DNA: TGTGCCAGCAGCTTAGGGCCCGGAGGGACAGGGTATTACAATGAGCAGTTCTTC
CDR3 protein: CASSLGPGGTGYYNEQFF

clone size: few
D gene: -
V gene: TRBV4-1
J gene: TRBJ1-5
CDR3 DNA: TGCGCCAGCAGCCAAGTGCTTCGACATAGTGGTGGCAATCAGCCCCAGCATTTT
CDR3 protein: CASSQVLRHSGGNQPQHF

clone size: few
D gene: TRBD2
V gene: TRBV19
J gene: TRBJ2-3
CDR3 DNA: TGTGCCAGTAGGACTAGCGGGAACACAGATACGCAGTATTTT
CDR3 protein: CASRTSGNTDTQYF

clone size: -
D gene: TRBD2
V gene: TRBV28
J gene: TRBJ2-7
CDR3 DNA: TGTGCCAGCAGTACGTTAGCGGGACCCAGAAACTACGAGCAGTACTTC
CDR3 protein: CASSTLAGPRNYEQYF

clone size: -
D gene: -
V gene: TRBV28
J gene: TRBJ1-5
CDR3 DNA: TGTGCCAGCAACGAAGGCGCGGCATGGCCCCAGCATTTT
CDR3 protein: CASNEGAAWPQHF

clone size: -
D gene: TRBD2
V gene: TRBV6-5
J gene: TRBJ2-7
CDR3 DNA: TGTGCCAGCAGTTACCGACTAGCGGTTGAGCAGTACTTC
CDR3 protein: CASSYRLAVEQYF

clone size: -
D gene: -
V gene: TRBV7-7
J gene: TRBJ2-3
CDR3 DNA: TGTGCCAGCAGCTTAGTATCCCAACGGGGCACAGATACGCAGTATTTT
CDR3 protein: CASSLVSQRGTDTQYF

clone size: -
D gene: TRBD1
V gene: TRBV6-6
J gene: TRBJ1-5
CDR3 DNA: TGTGCCAGCAGTTCACAAACAGGGGGTAATCAGCCCCAGCATTTT
CDR3 protein: CASSSQTGGNQPQHF

clone size: -
D gene: TRBD2
V gene: TRBV24-1
J gene: TRBJ2-1
CDR3 DNA: TGTGCCACCAGTGAAGCGGGGACCCGAGGGGATGAGCAGTTCTTC
CDR3 protein: CATSEAGTRGDEQFF

clone size: -
D gene: -
V gene: TRBV5-1
J gene: TRBJ2-1
CDR3 DNA: TGCGCCAGCAGCTTAGCGGAGTCCTACAATGAGCAGTTCTTC
CDR3 protein: CASSLAESYNEQFF

clone size: -
D gene: TRBD1
V gene: TRBV6-2/TRBV6-3
J gene: TRBJ1-6
CDR3 DNA: TGTGCCAGCAGTAAGGGACAGGGGTCTTCACCCCTCCACTTT
CDR3 protein: CASSKGQGSSPLHF

clone size: -
D gene: TRBD1
V gene: TRBV2
J gene: TRBJ2-3
CDR3 DNA: TGTGCCACCAGACAGGGGGCGCGGGATACGCAGTATTTT
CDR3 protein: CATRQGARDTQYF

clone size: -
D gene: TRBD2
V gene: TRBV5-4
J gene: TRBJ2-1
CDR3 DNA: TGTGCCAGCAGCCCACGCCCTAGCGGGAGCGAAAATGAGCAGTTCTTC
CDR3 protein: CASSPRPSGSENEQFF

clone size: -
D gene: -
V gene: TRBV21-1
J gene: TRBJ2-2
CDR3 DNA: TGTGCCAGCAGCAATAAAAGACAGGAACCATTGTACACCGGGGAGCTGTTTTTT
CDR3 protein: CASSNKRQEPLYTGELFF

clone size: medium-sized
D gene: TRBD1
V gene: TRBV27
J gene: TRBJ1-5
CDR3 DNA: TGTGCCAGCAGTCATGCTGGGACAGAAATTAATCAGCCCCAGCATTTT
CDR3 protein: CASSHAGTEINQPQHF